Described below is a single T cell receptor (beta chain) sequence and its context. The data belong to a study of blood T cell repertoires in COVID-19. Whole-study context: Samples came from the United States, Italy and Spain, spanning acute and convalescent COVID-19. Sample material is recorded as cDNA or gDNA derived from T cells, B-cell-depleted T cells, or PBMCs.

The CDR3 length is 16 residues. Germline assignment: CDR1 GTSNPN and CDR2 SVGIG (reference sequence). V dropped 3 bases and J dropped 7; count of bases not matched to a gene: 8. Authors' analysis steps: Reference gene primer amplification gave estimated nucleated cell counts. Repertoires were generated with immunoSEQ multiplex PCR, while TCRdb's copy carries only in-frame clones and drops some. The DNA gave D and trimming, while V, J and clone size come from that table. This table holds about 77,000 clones, about 87% found once. The V and J genes are TRBV30 and TRBJ1-6; 11 bases agree with TRBD1. Input material: peripheral blood. The receptor comes from a woman of 80 years or more with acute or convalescent COVID-19. The CDR3 is CAWSLDRGRFNSPLHF. The CDR3 DNA follows: TGTGCCTGGAGCCTGGACAGGGGGCGTTTCAATTCACCCCTCCACTTT.